This TCR beta chain was sequenced for a study of PD-1 blockade in classical Hodgkin lymphoma. Regarding time point: newly diagnosed, previously untreated cHL patient sample. Purification of CD4+ T cells from thawed PBMCs was performed via magnetic negative selection. Investigators turned to newly diagnosed, untreated classical Hodgkin lymphoma PBMCs for comparison. The assay was immunoSEQ multiplex PCR, and TCRdb's table has in-frame clones only and misses some. This sample carries around 30,000 clones, around 89% of them seen once, and the ten largest clones take under 0.25%. This CDR3 is built from 13 residues. Per germline, CDR1 ENHRY and CDR2 SYGVKD. Trimming took 4 bases from V and 7 from J, leaving 10 bases between them. On this clone itself: Its antigen remains unidentified.

Study results and caveats: Reported findings placed baseline TCR diversity lower in newly diagnosed patients (compared with healthy donors).

The chain is built from TRBV10-3 and TRBJ1-4; D unresolved. This receptor was identified in a human donor with classical Hodgkin lymphoma. The sample comprised CD4+ T cells from blood. The CDR3 DNA is TGTGCCATCAGTGGCTTGGACGGTGAAAAACTGTTTTTT. This codes for CAISGLDGEKLFF.